The source of this T cell receptor beta chain is a study of patients and donors after allogeneic stem cell transplantation. TCRdb fed the RT-PCR reads into MiXCR, producing one record per CDR3 protein. The sample lists 15,000 to 20,000 distinct CDR3 sequences; about 30% were seen once. With 0 bases removed from V and 11 bases from J, the gap between germline ends came to 10 bases. Germline CDR1 is LNHDA and CDR2 is SQIVND (reference sequence). This CDR3 is 12 amino acids long. The chain recombines TRBV19 with TRBJ1-1; D gene ambiguous. Source material: blood, either unsorted or a sorted T cell fraction (not recorded which). The clonotype originates from a human donor who was either an allogeneic HSCT recipient or a stem cell or donor lymphocyte infusion donor (not recorded which). It is not recorded whose cells these are; they may come from a transplant donor. In DNA, the CDR3 is TGTGCCAGTAGTATAGACAGACGATCGGCTTTCTTT. Translation: CASSIDRRSAFF.